Below, 24 T cell receptor beta chains from the same sample are listed, as sequenced in a study of spatial heterogeneity in lung cancer. Overall study results and limits: Expanded intratumoral alpha and beta TCR counts tracked tumor mutation counts.

TCRdb recomputed calls from the 5' RACE reads with MiXCR, one row per CDR3 protein. The table shows around 1,500 distinct CDR3 sequences, with 5.9% occurring only once. These receptors' targets are unknown. The time point denotes: sample taken at primary tumor resection. This material consisted of lung tumor tissue, taken at surgery. The source is a female donor with early-stage non-small cell lung cancer.

This clonotype is categorized as medium-sized. This beta chain was picked up by a library intended for alpha chains and is off target, so its count carries little meaning. The chain recombines TRBV18 with TRBJ1-1; 7 bases line up with TRBD1. Germline V gene data show CDR1 as KGHSH and CDR2 as LQKENI. With V trimmed by 3 bases and J by 4 bases, 2 bases remained unmatched. The CDR3 totals 13 residues. The CDR3 loop is CASSPYRGTEAFF. The CDR3 region has the DNA TGTGCCAGCTCACCCTACAGGGGCACTGAAGCTTTCTTT.

This clonotype is labeled as medium-sized. This beta chain came through as a stray read in a library set up for alpha chains, and its size says little. The V call is TRBV9, the J call TRBJ2-3; D might be TRBD2 (7 bases). The CDR3 has 14 amino acids. The germline V and J ends were trimmed by 2 bases and 5 bases, with 12 bases remaining between them. CDR1 is SGDLS and CDR2 is YYNGEE in the germline V gene. In DNA, the CDR3 is TGTGCCAGCAGCGTGCGGGGGCGGGGAGATACGCAGTATTTT. Translation: CASSVRGRGDTQYF.

This clonotype was found a few times. Because the library targeted alpha chains, this beta chain is an off-target read whose size means little. The rearrangement links TRBV5-6 to TRBJ1-2; D is perhaps TRBD1 (5 bases). Looked up from germline, CDR1 is SGHDT and CDR2 is YYEEEE. The CDR3 runs to 16 residues. V dropped 4 bases and J dropped 5 bases, with 21 bases sitting between them. The CDR3 bases are TGTGCCAGCAGCCCGGGGGGGACGCCCGGTAATTATGGCTACACCTTC. The encoded protein is CASSPGGTPGNYGYTF.

Sample share makes this clonotype medium-sized. The library was prepared for alpha chains; this beta chain is a stray read, so its frequency means little. The chain has TRBV9 and TRBJ2-3, with 7 bases aligning to TRBD1. CDR3 length: 14 amino acids. CDR1 is SGDLS, CDR2 YYNGEE, per germline. V lost 3 bases and J lost 2; bases outside the gene matches: 3. The CDR3 region has the DNA TGTGCCAGCAGCGAAGGGGGCTTCACAGATACGCAGTATTTT. Protein sequence: CASSEGGFTDTQYF.

This clonotype occurred a few times. The conserved final phenylalanine or tryptophan is absent from the CDR3, which likely points to a read error. This beta chain lies outside the target of a library built for alpha chains; its clone size means little. The DNA of the CDR3 is TGTGCCAGCAGCCGGACTAGCGGGGCTGAGCAGTTCTCC. Its protein is CASSRTSGAEQFS. This chain uses TRBV9 with TRBJ2-1, with TRBD2 identical over 12 bases. J was trimmed by 9 bases and V by 4 bases; bases with no gene match: 2. The CDR3 sequence is 13 residues long. Germline values: CDR1 SGDLS, CDR2 YYNGEE.

In its sample, this clonotype is medium-sized. As an off-target read in a library built for alpha chains, this beta chain has a frequency of little significance. The chain is built from TRBV20-1 and TRBJ1-2; D is unclear. This CDR3 has 12 amino acids. Looked up from germline, CDR1 is DFQATT and CDR2 is SNEGSKA (reference sequence). Trimming took 3 bases from V and 2 from J, leaving 7 bases between them. CDR3 DNA: TGCAGTGCTAGTGGCAGAAACTATGGCTACACCTTC. It specifies CSASGRNYGYTF.

This clonotype is large in the sample. This beta chain turned up in a library designed for alpha chains; as an off-target read, its abundance says little. The chain uses TRBV24-1 and TRBJ2-1; D is ambiguous. V lost 5 bases to trimming and J lost 2 bases, with 9 bases between them. The CDR3 spans 14 residues. CDR1 is KGHDR and CDR2 is SFDVKD in the germline V gene. This CDR3 is CATSAAATYNEQFF. CDR3 bases: TGTGCCACCAGTGCAGCCGCAACCTACAATGAGCAGTTCTTC.

By share of the sample, this clonotype is medium-sized. This beta chain appears as a stray read in a library generated for alpha chains; its size is not informative. The gene calls are TRBV6-1 and TRBJ2-3; no firm D call. Trimming took 6 bases from V and 3 from J, leaving 7 bases between them. Germline assignment: CDR1 MNHNS and CDR2 SASEGT. The CDR3 sequence is 12 residues long. CDR3 in amino acids: CASSLQTDTQYF. For the CDR3, the DNA is TGTGCCAGCAGCTTACAGACAGATACGCAGTATTTT.

This clonotype is deemed large. As an off-target read in a library built for alpha chains, this beta chain has a frequency of little significance. The J gene is TRBJ1-2, the V gene TRBV28; 7 nucleotides align to TRBD1. The CDR3 spans 13 residues. CDR1 and CDR2 from the germline V gene are MDHEN and SYDVKM. V was pared by 6 bases and J by 6 bases, with 7 bases of the junction left unmatched. CDR3 DNA sequence: TGTGCCAGCAGGTACAGGGGCGCCGATGGCTACACCTTC. It specifies CASRYRGADGYTF.

This clonotype is medium-sized. As an off-target read in a library built for alpha chains, this beta chain has a frequency of little significance. The DNA for the CDR3 is TGTGCCAGCACCCAACCGGACAGTCCTTCCTACAATGAGCAGTTCTTC. Protein: CASTQPDSPSYNEQFF. The V call is TRBV6-1, the J call TRBJ2-1; the D gene is possibly TRBD1 (6 bases). In germline, CDR1 is MNHNS, CDR2 SASEGT. V was cut by 7 bases and J by 1 base, with 17 bases left in between. The CDR3 totals 16 residues.

This clonotype is medium-sized by share. This beta chain is an unintended read in a library built for alpha chains; its size means little. This chain uses TRBV4-1 with TRBJ1-2, with no clear D. CDR1 is MGHRA and CDR2 is YSYEKL in the germline V gene. V was trimmed by 0 bases and J by 3 bases, leaving 11 bases between them. This CDR3 spans 15 amino acids. CDR3 residues: CASSQDGEAYYGYTF. CDR3 DNA: TGCGCCAGCAGCCAAGATGGGGAGGCTTACTATGGCTACACCTTC.

Sample share makes this clonotype medium-sized. This beta chain appears as a stray read in a library generated for alpha chains; its size is not informative. The chain links TRBV5-4 to TRBJ2-1; TRBD2 is a possible D gene (6 bases). V was clipped by 4 bases and J by 0 bases, with 17 bases between them. This CDR3 region has 17 residues. Looked up from germline, CDR1 is SGHNT and CDR2 is YYREEE (reference sequence). The CDR3 bases are TGTGCCAGCAGCCATTACCTACGGAGGGACTCCTACAATGAGCAGTTCTTC. As protein: CASSHYLRRDSYNEQFF. The full variable domain, completed using reference TRBV5-4 and TRBJ2-1, is ETGVTQSPTHLIKTRGQQVTLRCSSQSGHNTVSWYQQALGQGPQFIFQYYREEENGRGNFPPRFSGLQFPNYSSELNVNALELDDSALYLCASSHYLRRDSYNEQFFGPGTRLTVL.

This clonotype ranks as medium-sized. This beta chain is off target for a library built for alpha chains, so its abundance means little. The chain employs TRBV5-6 and TRBJ1-5, with 8 bases lining up with TRBD1. V lost 3 bases, J lost 6 bases, and 11 bases stayed unmatched. CDR1 and CDR2 (germline): SGHDT, YYEEEE. The CDR3 consists of 16 residues. Here the CDR3 DNA reads TGTGCCAGCAGCTCAGGGGGCACAGGAGGCGGTCAGCCCCAGCATTTT. This sequence encodes CASSSGGTGGGQPQHF.

By frequency in the sample, this clonotype is medium-sized. This beta chain lies outside the target of a library built for alpha chains; its clone size means little. The chain is built from TRBV28 and TRBJ1-4, with D uncertain. The ends were cut back, 4 bases at V and 0 bases at J, with 15 bases in the middle. This CDR3 has 17 amino acids. The V gene's germline CDR1 is MDHEN and CDR2 SYDVKM. This chain's CDR3 is CASSSPSPDTTNEKLFF. The CDR3 DNA sequence: TGTGCCAGCAGTTCTCCCTCCCCGGATACAACTAATGAAAAACTGTTTTTT.

This clonotype qualifies as medium-sized (0.01 to 0.1%). This beta chain lies outside the target of a library built for alpha chains; its clone size means little. The rearrangement uses TRBV2 and TRBJ2-5; D may correspond to TRBD1 or TRBD2 (5 bases each). Germline lookup yields CDR1 SNHLY and CDR2 FYNNEI. The CDR3 has 15 residues. The ends were cut back, 6 bases at V and 1 base at J, with 15 bases in the middle. CDR3 region: CASRRVPDIQETQYF. CDR3 DNA: TGTGCCAGCAGGAGGGTCCCGGACATCCAAGAGACCCAGTACTTC.

Judged by abundance, this clonotype is medium-sized. A library made for alpha chains picked up this beta chain off target, so its size means little. The chain is built from TRBV5-1 and TRBJ2-6; D not resolved. Germline CDR1 and CDR2: SGHRS and YFSETQ. V shed 0 bases and J shed 0 bases, with 4 bases lying between them. This CDR3 region has 15 residues. CDR3 in amino acids: CASSLGSSGANVLTF. CDR3 DNA: TGCGCCAGCAGCTTGGGGAGCTCTGGGGCCAACGTCCTGACTTTC.

By sample share, this clonotype is medium-sized. Because the library targeted alpha chains, this beta chain is an off-target read whose size means little. The chain recombines TRBV28 with TRBJ2-3, with TRBD2 matching 12 bases. The germline CDR1 and CDR2 sequences are MDHEN and SYDVKM. This CDR3 is 18 amino acids long. The ends lost 3 bases at V and 6 bases at J; junction bases unmatched: 13. The CDR3 DNA reads as TGTGCCAGCAGTTTTCTAGCGGGAGGGCCCATTAGAGACGATACGCAGTATTTT. Its protein product is CASSFLAGGPIRDDTQYF. Combining the CDR3 with reference TRBV28 and TRBJ2-3 gives the whole variable domain DVKVTQSSRYLVKRTGEKVFLECVQDMDHENMFWYRQDPGLGLRLIYFSYDVKMKEKGDIPEGYSVSREKKERFSLILESASTNQTSMYLCASSFLAGGPIRDDTQYFGPGTRLTVL.

This clonotype is medium-sized (0.01 to 0.1%) in the sample. The library was designed around alpha chains, so this beta chain is a stray read whose abundance carries little weight. V and J are TRBV6-6 and TRBJ1-1; 8 nucleotides agree with TRBD1. Germline loops: CDR1 MNHNY, CDR2 SVGAGI (reference sequence). The ends lost 3 bases at V and 1 base at J; junction bases unmatched: 7. This CDR3 spans 16 amino acids. CDR3 amino acids: CASSYPRTGRNTEAFF. In nucleotides, the CDR3 is TGTGCCAGCAGTTATCCCCGGACAGGGAGGAACACTGAAGCTTTCTTT.

By share of the sample, this clonotype is medium-sized. Since the library was made to target alpha chains, this beta chain is a stray read and its abundance is not meaningful. The rearrangement joins TRBV10-2 to TRBJ2-3; D could derive from TRBD1 or TRBD2 (5 bases each). The germline V gene has CDR1 WSHSY and CDR2 SAAADI. V was trimmed by 5 bases and J by 5 bases, leaving 11 bases between them. The CDR3 loop spans 13 amino acids. CDR3 loop: CASSRGARDTQYF. The CDR3 DNA reads as TGCGCCAGCAGTAGAGGGGCCCGAGATACGCAGTATTTT.

The table lists this clonotype with many counts. This beta chain appears as a stray read in a library generated for alpha chains; its size is not informative. The rearrangement joins TRBV20-1 to TRBJ2-5; 7 bases agree with TRBD2. V gave up 0 bases and J gave up 2 bases; unmatched junction bases: 6. Germline-derived CDR1 and CDR2 are DFQATT and SNEGSKA (reference sequence). The CDR3 length is 15 residues. The CDR3 nucleotides read TGCAGTGCTAGAGAGCAGCCTAGCGGACAAGAGACCCAGTACTTC. Its translation is CSAREQPSGQETQYF.

This clonotype is medium-sized in the sample. This beta chain appears as a stray read in a library generated for alpha chains; its size is not informative. This chain connects TRBV2 to TRBJ1-5; D gene unclear. V was shortened by 6 bases and J by 10 bases, with 4 bases between the two germline ends. Per germline, CDR1 SNHLY and CDR2 FYNNEI. This CDR3 has 9 amino acids. The CDR3 nucleotides read TGTGCCAGCAGCCCTCCCCAGCATTTT. Protein sequence: CASSPPQHF.

This clonotype is judged medium-sized. A library prepared for alpha chains yielded this beta chain as an off-target read; its size is of little meaning. The chain recombines TRBV5-1 with TRBJ1-6, with TRBD1 identical over 11 bases. V lost 3 bases, J lost 8 bases, and 7 bases stayed unmatched. The length of the CDR3 is 16 residues. CDR1 and CDR2 (germline): SGHRS, YFSETQ. The CDR3 DNA is TGCGCCAGCAGCTCCGGGACAGGGGGTTCGGATTCACCCCTCCACTTT. It encodes CASSSGTGGSDSPLHF.

Details on this clonotype: The size of this beta chain means little, since it is a stray read in a library made for alpha chains. The chain is built from TRBV28 and TRBJ2-3; possible D gene TRBD2, 5 bases. V shed 6 bases and J shed 0 bases, with 13 bases lying between them. CDR1 and CDR2 (germline): MDHEN, SYDVKM. The CDR3 spans 15 residues. The CDR3, as DNA: TGTGCCAGCAGCAAACTAGAGACTAGCACAGATACGCAGTATTTT. This gives the protein CASSKLETSTDTQYF.

By share, this clonotype counts as medium-sized. This beta chain represents an off-target read in a library built for alpha chains; its size is of limited meaning. This chain joins TRBV10-3 and TRBJ1-1, with 7 positions matching TRBD1. CDR3 length equals 20 residues. J lost 0 bases, V lost 1 base, and 17 bases had no gene match. Germline CDR1 reads ENHRY; CDR2 reads SYGVKD. Here the CDR3 reads CAISEFLPHDRAGMNTEAFF. The CDR3 DNA follows: TGTGCCATCAGTGAGTTCCTCCCTCATGACAGGGCGGGAATGAACACTGAAGCTTTCTTT.